These 29 T cell receptor beta chains share one sample of origin, sequenced in a study of T cell responses to AZD1222 COVID-19 vaccine. TCRdb keeps only in-frame clones here, not all; method: immunoSEQ multiplex PCR. In the table there are 100,000 to 150,000 clones, approximately 89% of which are singletons. Sequencing used peripheral blood, obtained on day 0 of AZD1222 vaccination. These receptors all stem from an adult in good health.

The chain links TRBV24-1 to TRBJ2-1, with 8 bases aligning to TRBD1. The CDR3 consists of 14 residues. Germline V CDR1 and CDR2: KGHDR, SFDVKD. The V segment lost 3 bases and the J segment 10 bases; nucleotides outside the gene matches: 7. This CDR3 is CATSDGDRPSEQFF. The CDR3 region has the DNA TGTGCCACCAGTGATGGGGACAGGCCCTCGGAGCAGTTCTTC.

The chain uses TRBV28 and TRBJ2-2, with 8 bases identical to TRBD1. The length of the CDR3 is 17 residues. V lost 5 bases to trimming and J lost 5 bases; unmatched junction nucleotides: 13. Per the germline V gene, CDR1 is MDHEN and CDR2 is SYDVKM. The CDR3 DNA reads TGTGCCAGCAGTCCCCCCTGGCCAGGGGGCGGGACCGGGGAGCTGTTTTTT. Its protein product is CASSPPWPGGGTGELFF.

DNA for the CDR3: TGTGCCAGCAGTTTAGAAGCGGGAATATACAATGAGCAGTTCTTC. Its protein product is CASSLEAGIYNEQFF. V usage is TRBV28 and J usage is TRBJ2-1, with 7 nucleotides matching TRBD2. CDR3 length: 15 residues. The germline gives CDR1 MDHEN, CDR2 SYDVKM. The trim removed 2 bases at V and 4 bases at J, leaving 5 bases unmatched.

The V call is TRBV7-8, the J call TRBJ2-3; the D call may be TRBD1 or TRBD2 (5 bases each). V lost 0 bases and J 6 bases, leaving 16 bases between the germline ends. This CDR3 comprises 16 residues. In germline, CDR1 is SGHVS, CDR2 FQNEAQ. The CDR3 region has the DNA TGTGCCAGCAGCTTAGCGCCGGCAGGGAGAGGGGATACGCAGTATTTT. It yields the protein CASSLAPAGRGDTQYF.

This rearrangement joins TRBV3-1 (or the pseudogene TRBV3-2) to TRBJ1-1; a possible D gene is TRBD1 (5 bases). Germline lookup yields CDR1 LGHDT and CDR2 YNNKEL (reference sequence). Trimming left V 3 bases short and J 1 base short, with 9 bases between. The CDR3 has 14 residues. Here the CDR3 reads CASSQLQANTEAFF. The CDR3 region has the DNA TGTGCCAGCAGCCAGCTACAGGCGAACACTGAAGCTTTCTTT.

The rearrangement links TRBV15 to TRBJ2-1; no definite D call. This CDR3 has 11 residues. Per the germline V gene, CDR1 is LNHNV and CDR2 is YYDKDF (reference sequence). Trimming stripped 1 base from V and 9 bases from J, with 4 bases between. CDR3 residues: CATSRVGEQFF. The DNA of the CDR3 is TGTGCCACCAGCAGAGTGGGTGAGCAGTTCTTC. Complete variable domain (other parts from reference TRBV15 and TRBJ2-1): DAMVIQNPRYQVTQFGKPVTLSCSQTLNHNVMYWYQQKSSQAPKLLFHYYDKDFNNEADTPDNFQSRRPNTSFCFLDIRSPGLGDTAMYLCATSRVGEQFFGPGTRLTVL.

The CDR3 loop reads CASSRRTSGEDTQYF. The CDR3 DNA is TGTGCCAGCTCACGCCGGACTAGCGGGGAAGATACGCAGTATTTT. J is TRBJ2-3 and V is TRBV18; 12 nucleotides match TRBD2. Losses at the gene ends were 4 bases for V and 5 bases for J; bases not matched to a gene: 4. The CDR3 is 15 residues long. Germline V CDR1 and CDR2: KGHSH, LQKENI.

This clone was seen only a few times. V is TRBV10-3 and J is TRBJ1-1; 7 nucleotides align to TRBD1. The V and J ends lost 3 bases and 11 bases, in that order; junction bases with no gene match: 9. CDR3 length equals 13 residues. CDR1 ENHRY and CDR2 SYGVKD come from the germline V gene. The CDR3 here is CAISEDRVLQAFF. In DNA form, the CDR3 reads TGTGCCATCAGTGAAGACAGGGTCCTGCAGGCTTTCTTT.

V usage is TRBV6-4 and J usage is TRBJ2-5; TRBD2 is a possible D gene (6 bases). Germline V CDR1 and CDR2: MRHNA, SNTAGT. The CDR3 contains 14 residues. The V gene lost 4 bases and the J gene lost 4 bases, with 13 bases spanning the gap. The CDR3 sequence: CASSVPGLVETQYF. The CDR3 DNA sequence: TGTGCCAGCAGTGTCCCGGGACTGGTAGAGACCCAGTACTTC.

Comments on this clone: The sample carries other DNA sequences with the same CDR3. This chain uses TRBV27 with TRBJ1-2, with D hard to call. This CDR3 comprises 14 residues. Looked up from germline, CDR1 is MNHEY and CDR2 is SMNVEV (reference sequence). The V end lost 5 bases, the J end lost 0 bases, and 10 bases lay between the germline ends. The CDR3 reads CASSLTGSNYGYTF. Written as DNA, the CDR3 is TGTGCCAGCAGTCTTACTGGCTCTAACTATGGCTACACCTTC.

The rearrangement links TRBV30 to TRBJ2-3; the D gene is possibly TRBD1 (6 bases). The CDR3 loop spans 13 amino acids. V was trimmed by 1 base and J by 2 bases, leaving 7 bases between them. Per germline, CDR1 GTSNPN and CDR2 SVGIG (reference sequence). CDR3 DNA sequence: TGTGCCTGGAGTGAGGGGGACACAGATACGCAGTATTTT. It encodes CAWSEGDTDTQYF. The variable domain in full, with the rest retrieved from reference TRBV30 and TRBJ2-3, is SQTIHQWPATLVQPVGSPLSLECTVEGTSNPNLYWYRQAAGRGLQLLFYSVGIGQISSEVPQNLSASRPQDRQFILSSKKLLLSDSGFYLCAWSEGDTDTQYFGPGTRLTVL.

CDR3 amino acids: CASSTTNTAEQFF. In nucleotides, the CDR3 is TGTGCCAGCAGCACCACAAACACGGCGGAGCAGTTCTTC. The chain links TRBV12-3 or TRBV12-4 to TRBJ2-1; D not resolved. The CDR3 length is 13 residues. V lost 6 bases, J lost 10 bases, and 16 bases lay in between.

J is TRBJ2-7 and V is TRBV4-1; D is unclear. This CDR3 is 15 amino acids long. The germline V and J ends were trimmed by 1 base and 3 bases, with 13 bases remaining between them. In germline, CDR1 is MGHRA, CDR2 YSYEKL. In DNA form, the CDR3 reads TGCGCCAGCAGCCAAGTTCAGGTAACGGGCTACGAGCAGTACTTC. It encodes CASSQVQVTGYEQYF.

The V call is TRBV12-3 or TRBV12-4, the J call TRBJ1-2; tentatively, D is TRBD1 (5 bases). This CDR3 has 13 residues. Trimming took off 5 bases at V and 5 bases at J, with 12 bases between the two ends. DNA for the CDR3: TGTGCCAGCAGTCCGGGGACGGGATATGGCTACACCTTC. Its translation: CASSPGTGYGYTF.

The chain joins TRBV6-5 to TRBJ1-1; 10 bases map to TRBD1. This CDR3 is built from 15 residues. Germline CDR1 MNHEY, CDR2 SVGAGI. Losses at the gene ends were 2 bases for V and 4 bases for J; bases not matched to a gene: 4. CDR3 sequence reads: CASSYGTGVITEAFF. For the CDR3, the DNA is TGTGCCAGCAGTTACGGGACAGGGGTAATCACTGAAGCTTTCTTT.

This chain links TRBV12-5 with TRBJ2-3; TRBD1 matches 9 bases. V trimming: 0 bases; J trimming: 6 bases; junction bases outside the gene matches: 7. The CDR3 runs 16 residues. Germline V CDR1 and CDR2: LGHNT, FRNRAP. CDR3 loop: CASGLVVGTGRDTQYF. As DNA, the CDR3 is TGTGCTAGTGGTTTGGTAGTGGGGACAGGGAGGGATACGCAGTATTTT. The full variable domain, rest sourced from reference TRBV12-5 and TRBJ2-3, is DARVTQTPRHKVTEMGQEVTMRCQPILGHNTVFWYRQTMMQGLELLAYFRNRAPLDDSGMPKDRFSAEMPDATLATLKIQPSEPRDSAVYFCASGLVVGTGRDTQYFGPGTRLTVL.

This clone was found once. Here the CDR3 reads CASSDPMNTEAFF. The CDR3 region has the DNA TGTGCCAGCAGCGATCCCATGAACACTGAAGCTTTCTTT. This chain connects TRBV11-2 to TRBJ1-1; D ambiguous. V shed 5 bases and J shed 0 bases, with 7 bases lying between them. Germline V CDR1 and CDR2: SGHAT, FQNNGV. This CDR3 has 13 residues.

V is TRBV5-1 and J is TRBJ1-4, with unresolved D. Trimming cost V 3 bases and J 0 bases, with 6 bases left between them. This CDR3 is built from 14 residues. Germline V lookup: CDR1 SGHRS, CDR2 YFSETQ. The CDR3 region has the DNA TGCGCCAGCAGCTACCAAGCAACTAATGAAAAACTGTTTTTT. Residues: CASSYQATNEKLFF.

The rearrangement links TRBV5-1 to TRBJ2-5, with 8 bases identical to TRBD1. The V segment lost 2 bases and the J segment 4 bases; nucleotides outside the gene matches: 4. The CDR3 is made up of 14 amino acids. CDR1 and CDR2 from the germline V gene are SGHRS and YFSETQ. CDR3 protein: CASSFDRGGETQYF. The CDR3 region has the DNA TGCGCCAGCAGCTTTGACAGGGGAGGAGAGACCCAGTACTTC.

The table lists this clone with a few counts. This chain connects TRBV5-6 to TRBJ1-1; D uncertain. The CDR3 length is 12 residues. CDR1 is SGHDT, CDR2 YYEEEE, per germline. Trimming cost V 4 bases and J 5 bases, with 9 bases left between them. CDR3 coding DNA: TGTGCCAGCAGCGTGGCGGGGACTGAAGCTTTCTTT. Protein sequence: CASSVAGTEAFF.

This chain uses TRBV12-3 or TRBV12-4 with TRBJ1-3; TRBD1 matches 8 bases. The length of the CDR3 is 12 residues. Losses at the gene ends were 11 bases for V and 1 base for J; bases not matched to a gene: 1. In nucleotides, the CDR3 is TGTGCCGGACAGGGTTCTGGAAACACCATATATTTT. It is translated as CAGQGSGNTIYF.

This chain uses TRBV11-1 with TRBJ2-1; TRBD1 is a possible D gene (6 bases). Per germline, CDR1 SGHAT and CDR2 FQDESV (reference sequence). The CDR3 runs 13 residues. V was shortened by 5 bases and J by 6 bases, with 11 bases between the two germline ends. Here the CDR3 DNA reads TGTGCCAGCAGCCCCGACAGGTCCAATGAGCAGTTCTTC. The encoded protein is CASSPDRSNEQFF.

In DNA, the CDR3 is TGTGCCAGCAGTCTGAGGGGCCGAACGGGGAACATTCAGTACTTC. Its protein product is CASSLRGRTGNIQYF. The chain has TRBV7-2 and TRBJ2-4; D could derive from TRBD1 or TRBD2 (5 bases each). Trimming took off 6 bases at V and 7 bases at J, with 19 bases between the two ends. The CDR3 is made up of 15 amino acids. CDR1 SGHTA and CDR2 FQGNSA come from the germline V gene.

The J gene is TRBJ2-3, the V gene TRBV5-1, with 8 positions matching TRBD1. V was pared by 7 bases and J by 2 bases, with 6 bases of the junction left unmatched. This CDR3 comprises 14 residues. Germline CDR1 SGHRS, CDR2 YFSETQ. CDR3 loop: CASGQGASTDTQYF. CDR3 nucleotide sequence: TGCGCCAGCGGACAGGGTGCCTCCACAGATACGCAGTATTTT.

This chain uses TRBV6-5 with TRBJ1-4; D unclear. CDR1 and CDR2 (germline): MNHEY, SVGAGI. The ends were cut back, 6 bases at V and 8 bases at J, with 16 bases in the middle. The CDR3 sequence is 14 residues long. The CDR3 nucleotides are TGTGCCAGCAGCCTGACTCCTAAGCGGGAAAAACTGTTTTTT. This translates into CASSLTPKREKLFF.

This chain's CDR3 is CASSPRGTGELFF. The CDR3 DNA sequence: TGTGCCAGCTCACCCCGGGGGACCGGGGAGCTGTTTTTT. The rearrangement uses TRBV18 and TRBJ2-2; perhaps TRBD2 as D (6 bases). The CDR3 is 13 amino acids. In germline, CDR1 is KGHSH, CDR2 LQKENI. Trimming took 3 bases from V and 5 from J, leaving 7 bases between them.

This clone was picked up one time. J is TRBJ2-7 and V is TRBV5-6, with TRBD2 matching over 15 bases. The CDR3 runs 15 residues. The J segment lost 6 bases and the V segment lost 4 bases, leaving 5 bases of the junction unmatched. Germline CDR1 reads SGHDT; CDR2 reads YYEEEE. CDR3 DNA sequence: TGTGCCAGCAGCCGCGGACTAGCGGGAGGGTCCGAGCAGTACTTC. Protein: CASSRGLAGGSEQYF.

The chain has TRBV7-2 and TRBJ2-1; possibly TRBD2 for D (5 bases). This CDR3 has 15 residues. Germline CDR1 reads SGHTA; CDR2 reads FQGNSA. Trimming took 0 bases from V and 4 from J, leaving 10 bases between them. CDR3 nucleotides: TGTGCCAGCAGCTTAGCCCCGGGATCTTACAATGAGCAGTTCTTC. Translation gives CASSLAPGSYNEQFF.

The CDR3 is CASTNRDTGELFF. CDR3 in DNA: TGTGCCAGTACTAACCGGGACACCGGGGAGCTGTTTTTT. This chain connects TRBV6-5 to TRBJ2-2; D is uncertain. Trimming removed 9 bases at V and 3 bases at J, with 11 bases between. Germline V gene lookup returns CDR1 MNHEY and CDR2 SVGAGI. This CDR3 is built from 13 residues.